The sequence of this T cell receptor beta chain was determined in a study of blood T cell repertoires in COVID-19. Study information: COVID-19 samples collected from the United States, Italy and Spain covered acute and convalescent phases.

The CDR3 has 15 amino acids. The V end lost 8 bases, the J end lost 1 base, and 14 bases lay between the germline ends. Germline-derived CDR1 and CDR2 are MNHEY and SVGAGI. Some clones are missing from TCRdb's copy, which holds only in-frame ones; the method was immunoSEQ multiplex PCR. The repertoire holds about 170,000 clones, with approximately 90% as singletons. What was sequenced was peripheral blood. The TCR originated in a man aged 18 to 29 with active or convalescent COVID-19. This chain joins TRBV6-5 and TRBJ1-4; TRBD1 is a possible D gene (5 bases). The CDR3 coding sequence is TGTGCCAGCGGGGGGGAGGGCAGAACTAATGAAAAACTGTTTTTT. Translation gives CASGGEGRTNEKLFF.